The next 19 T cell receptor beta chains were all read from a single sample in a study of blood T cells in healthy people across ages. The second PCR ran roughly 6 to 11 cycles with a sample-barcoded 5' primer and J-beta primers. TCRdb used MiXCR to reprocess the 5' RACE reads, holding one entry per CDR3 protein. The sample carries about 720,000 distinct CDR3 sequences, about a fifth recorded once. Sequenced input: blood. Every receptor here comes from a man in his 70s in good health.

The chain couples TRBV19 to TRBJ2-5, with D uncertain. Trimming cost V 5 bases and J 4 bases, with 8 bases left between them. There are 12 residues in the CDR3. CDR1 LNHDA and CDR2 SQIVND come from the germline V gene (reference sequence). The CDR3 nucleotides read TGTGCCAGTAGTGATCCCCCAGAGACCCAGTACTTC. Translating it yields CASSDPPETQYF.

The chain couples TRBV11-3 to TRBJ2-6; D not resolved. The CDR3 sequence is 14 residues long. Deletions cut 5 bases from V and 7 bases from J, with 12 bases between. Per germline, CDR1 SGHNT and CDR2 YENEEA. CDR3 in DNA: TGTGCCAGCAGCCCAAGAATTCTAGCCAACGTCCTGACTTTC. Its protein product is CASSPRILANVLTF. The full variable domain, in which reference TRBV11-3 and TRBJ2-6 provide the parts outside the CDR3, is EAGVVQSPRYKIIEKKQPVAFWCNPISGHNTLYWYLQNLGQGPELLIRYENEEAVDDSQLPKDRFSAERLKGVDSTLKIQPAELGDSAVYLCASSPRILANVLTFGAGSRLTVL.

This clonotype was seen only a few times. The chain couples TRBV10-3 to TRBJ2-1; D is uncertain. Germline CDR1 is ENHRY and CDR2 is SYGVKD. Trimming shortened V by 3 bases and J by 2 bases, and 11 bases separated the two germline ends. CDR3 length equals 15 residues. The CDR3 loop reads CAISDSVEAYNEQFF. The CDR3 DNA reads as TGTGCCATCAGTGACAGTGTAGAGGCCTACAATGAGCAGTTCTTC.

J is TRBJ1-1 and V is TRBV12-3 or TRBV12-4; D perhaps matches TRBD1 (5 bases). The CDR3 is 14 residues long. V lost 7 bases and J 5 bases, leaving 17 bases between the germline ends. CDR3 sequence: CASTWGGGRTEAFF. In DNA, the CDR3 is TGTGCCAGCACCTGGGGGGGAGGAAGAACTGAAGCTTTCTTT.

As to this clonotype: This may arise from a read error, as a much more abundant clone is one base away. This CDR3 is missing its conserved last phenylalanine or tryptophan, likely due to a read error. This sequence joins TRBV12-3 or TRBV12-4 and TRBJ2-5; D possibly matches TRBD1 or TRBD2 (6 bases each). Judging by the DNA end, TRBJ2-7 fits better; the J call may be wrong. The CDR3 is made up of 12 amino acids. The CDR3 DNA sequence: TGTGCCAGCAGTGGGGGGCCCTACGAGCAGTACCTC. Its protein is CASSGGPYEQYL.

This CDR3 reads CASSFLTGTEYGYTF. The CDR3 region has the DNA TGTGCCAGCAGCTTCCTAACCGGGACAGAGTATGGCTACACCTTC. The chain joins TRBV7-9 to TRBJ1-2; 7 bases line up with TRBD1. Germline V lookup: CDR1 SEHNR, CDR2 FQNEAQ (reference sequence). The CDR3 has 15 amino acids. After removal of 3 bases from V and 5 bases from J, the junction contained 9 bases not matched to a gene. Drawing the rest from reference TRBV7-9 and TRBJ1-2, the complete variable domain is DTGVSQNPRHKITKRGQNVTFRCDPISEHNRLYWYRQTLGQGPEFLTYFQNEAQLEKSRLLSDRFSAERPKGSFSTLEIQRTEQGDSAMYLCASSFLTGTEYGYTFGSGTRLTVV.

This clonotype has just a few counts. This chain uses TRBV25-1 with TRBJ1-5; 9 nucleotides line up with TRBD1. V shed 5 bases, J shed 4 bases, and the junction held 6 bases outside the gene matches. This CDR3 is built from 15 residues. CDR1 and CDR2 from the germline V gene are MGHDK and SYGVNS. The CDR3 bases are TGTGCCAGCAGTCCATCCGGGACAGGGAATCAGCCCCAGCATTTT. Encoded protein: CASSPSGTGNQPQHF. Full variable domain (remainder filled in from reference TRBV25-1 and TRBJ1-5): EADIYQTPRYLVIGTGKKITLECSQTMGHDKMYWYQQDPGMELHLIHYSYGVNSTEKGDLSSESTVSRIRTEHFPLTLESARPSHTSQYLCASSPSGTGNQPQHFGDGTRLSIL.

This chain links TRBV7-2 with TRBJ2-3; 15 bases agree with TRBD2. Germline V gene data show CDR1 as SGHTA and CDR2 as FQGNSA. CDR3 length equals 18 residues. V gave up 1 base and J gave up 7 bases; unmatched junction bases: 9. CDR3: CASSLGRTSGGAKYTQYF. The CDR3 DNA reads TGTGCCAGCAGCTTAGGTCGGACTAGCGGGGGGGCCAAATATACGCAGTATTTT.

In this sample, this clonotype turned up many times. The J gene is TRBJ1-2, the V gene TRBV29-1, with a weak D call TRBD1 (5 bases). The V end lost 4 bases, the J end lost 0 bases, and 15 bases lay between the germline ends. Germline V gene sequence: CDR1 SQVTM, CDR2 ANQGSEA. This CDR3 is 15 amino acids long. The DNA for the CDR3 is TGCAGCGTTGCCGGAGGGGCAGCTCCTAACTATGGCTACACCTTC. It yields the protein CSVAGGAAPNYGYTF.

This chain links TRBV6-5 with TRBJ1-3; D unresolved. Germline V CDR1 and CDR2: MNHEY, SVGAGI. The CDR3 consists of 15 residues. V was clipped by 0 bases and J by 4 bases, with 10 bases between them. The DNA for the CDR3 is TGTGCCAGCAGTTACTCGTCAGGCGGGGGAAACACCATATATTTT. Translated, it gives CASSYSSGGGNTIYF.

This chain connects TRBV3-1 to TRBJ2-1; D unclear. Between the trimmed V and J ends, which lost 4 bases and 6 bases, there was a span of 16 bases. Germline assignment: CDR1 LGHDT and CDR2 YNNKEL (reference sequence). The CDR3 covers 15 residues. The CDR3 nucleotides read TGTGCCAGCAGCCGGGCTGACTTGCACCGCAATGAGCAGTTCTTC. This sequence encodes CASSRADLHRNEQFF.

CDR3 in amino acids: CASSYKQGAGSGANVLTF. The CDR3 nucleotides are TGTGCCAGCAGTTACAAACAGGGGGCGGGCTCTGGGGCCAACGTCCTGACTTTC. V is TRBV6-5 and J is TRBJ2-6, with 9 bases matching TRBD1. The germline gives CDR1 MNHEY, CDR2 SVGAGI. With 2 bases clipped from V and 0 bases from J, the junction kept 5 bases outside the gene matches. This CDR3 has 18 amino acids.

This clonotype was detected ten times or more. V is TRBV13 and J is TRBJ2-5; perhaps TRBD1 as D (5 bases). Germline loops: CDR1 PRHDT, CDR2 FYEKMQ (reference sequence). V lost 2 bases and J lost 0, with 13 bases in between. The CDR3 consists of 16 residues. The CDR3, as DNA: TGTGCCAGCAGCTTAAGAACGCAGGGTGACCAAGAGACCCAGTACTTC. It codes for CASSLRTQGDQETQYF.

Points on this clonotype: One end of the junction does not line up with germline, which may come from a read error. This CDR3 is CASSLGGSGKTQYF. The CDR3 DNA sequence: TGTGCCAGCAGTTTAGGCGGGAGCGGAAAGACCCAGTACTTC. The chain carries TRBV7-7 and TRBJ2-5, with 7 bases lining up with TRBD2. The germline V gene encodes CDR1 SSHAT and CDR2 FNYEAQ (reference sequence). The CDR3 sequence is 14 residues long.

A word on this clonotype: Sequence at one end of the junction differs from germline and may be a read error. The gene calls are TRBV7-8 and TRBJ2-3; the match to TRBD2 covers 14 bases. The CDR3 runs 17 residues. In germline, CDR1 is SGHVS, CDR2 FQNEAQ. CDR3 protein: CASRRPGLAGVVDTRYF. DNA for the CDR3: TGTGCCAGCAGGCGACCGGGACTAGCGGGGGTAGTGGATACGCGGTATTTT.

This clonotype was seen a few times. The chain links TRBV10-3 to TRBJ2-3; 9 nucleotides align to TRBD1. CDR1 is ENHRY, CDR2 SYGVKD, per germline. J gave up 6 bases and V 7 bases, and 8 bases lay outside the gene matches. The CDR3 extends over 14 amino acids. CDR3 residues: CAITGDRVADTQYF. DNA of the CDR3: TGTGCCATCACTGGGGACAGGGTCGCCGATACGCAGTATTTT.

DNA of the CDR3: TGTGCCAGCACTTTGACAGGGGCCTATGGCTACACCTTC. Residues: CASTLTGAYGYTF. V gene TRBV12-3 or TRBV12-4 combines with J gene TRBJ1-2; 8 bases match TRBD1. This CDR3 has 13 amino acids. After removal of 7 bases from V and 4 bases from J, the junction contained 5 bases not matched to a gene.

Concerning this clonotype: Mismatch with germline at one junction end may stem from a read error. This chain connects TRBV5-1 to TRBJ2-5; D unresolved. This CDR3 is built from 13 residues. Germline V gene lookup returns CDR1 SGHRS and CDR2 YFSETQ. The CDR3 sequence: CASSPTSQETQYF. CDR3 DNA: TGTGCCAGCAGTCCTACCAGCCAAGAGACCCAGTACTTC.

The chain uses TRBV11-2 and TRBJ2-7; 10 nucleotides align to TRBD1. The CDR3 runs 15 residues. Germline CDR1 SGHAT, CDR2 FQNNGV. V trimming: 8 bases; J trimming: 2 bases; junction bases outside the gene matches: 9. CDR3 DNA sequence: TGTGCCAGCCCCTTGAGACAGGGGGCCCCCTACGAGCAGTACTTC. It is translated as CASPLRQGAPYEQYF. The complete variable domain, with remaining parts taken from reference TRBV11-2 and TRBJ2-7, reads EAGVAQSPRYKIIEKRQSVAFWCNPISGHATLYWYQQILGQGPKLLIQFQNNGVVDDSQLPKDRFSAERLKGVDSTLKIQPAKLEDSAVYLCASPLRQGAPYEQYFGPGTRLTVT.